One T cell receptor beta chain is described in this entry. Unique molecular identifiers were used to barcode this TCRbeta library. TCRdb independently ran MiXCR on the PCR reads; one entry per CDR3 protein. The profile shows 250,000 to 400,000 distinct CDR3 sequences, approximately 23% of them singletons. This sample is part of a study of T-cell reconstitution after alpha-beta-depleted transplantation in children. Germline CDR1 reads SEHNR; CDR2 reads FQNEAQ (reference sequence). The CDR3 sequence is 16 residues long. V was cut by 4 bases and J by 2 bases, with 15 bases left in between. This chain joins TRBV7-9 and TRBJ2-1, with D possibly called TRBD1 or TRBD2 (5 bases each). The TCR comes from a male patient between 10 and 17 years old who had a stem cell transplant for acute lymphoblastic leukemia, so the T cells may come from the graft donor. The sequences come from PBMCs, mostly from graft donor cells, collected 180 days after TCRalphabeta/CD19-depleted stem cell transplant. In nucleotides, the CDR3 is TGTGCCAGCAGCTCCGGGGCTAGCCTAGCCTACAATGAGCAGTTCTTC. It encodes CASSSGASLAYNEQFF.